This T cell receptor (beta chain) was identified in a study of somatic mutations in cytotoxic T cells in rheumatoid arthritis. Study context: Some V beta antibody-stained T-cell populations were flow-sorted at nearly 100% purity, including V beta1+ cells sequenced for TCRB. Study results and limitations: In rheumatoid arthritis patients, unlike healthy controls, CD8+ clonality rose with age. For rheumatoid arthritis patients, the slight TRBV07 underrepresentation lacked multiple-comparison adjustment.

Notes on this clone: Its antigen remains unknown.

Flow cytometry served to check the purity of CD4+ and CD8+ cells, which were isolated by positive magnetic bead selection. Produced via immunoSEQ multiplex PCR; TCRdb's table is partial and in-frame only. The table includes roughly 9,700 clones, 81% detected once. The CDR3 has 15 residues. Germline CDR1 SGHTA, CDR2 FQGTGA. V was clipped by 4 bases and J by 3 bases; unmatched bases: 7. This receptor was taken from a woman aged 45 to 65 in good health. The V and J genes are TRBV7-3 and TRBJ2-7; 9 bases are a match to TRBD2. Sequenced input: CD8+ T cells sorted from blood. The chain's CDR3 is CASSSIAGVNYEQYF. DNA for the CDR3: TGTGCCAGCAGCTCCATAGCGGGAGTAAACTACGAGCAGTACTTC. Filled out from reference TRBV7-3 and TRBJ2-7, the complete variable domain reads GAGVSQTPSNKVTEKGKYVELRCDPISGHTALYWYRQSLGQGPEFLIYFQGTGAADDSGLPNDRFFAVRPEGSVSTLKIQRTERGDSAVYLCASSSIAGVNYEQYFGPGTRLTVT.